This passage covers 16 T cell receptor beta chains from one sample sequenced in a study of blood T cell repertoires in COVID-19 (TCRdb year 2020). The protocol used for the library was the immunoSEQ multiplex PCR assay. This immuneACCESS table, as held by TCRdb, lists in-frame sequences with V and J called but not all clones. Of the missing ones, under half trace to an unresolved V gene in checked studies; the others have no known cause. The sample has 250,000 to 300,000 clones on record, around 90% of them singletons. The top ten hold 0.94% of the sample. Sequenced material: peripheral blood. Every receptor here comes from a woman in her forties who had recovered from COVID-19.

The sample holds one count of this clone. The V and J genes are TRBV9 and TRBJ1-1; a possible D gene is TRBD1 (5 bases). This CDR3 region has 14 residues. Germline CDR1 is SGDLS and CDR2 is YYNGEE. V was cut by 4 bases and J by 7 bases, with 17 bases left in between. The CDR3 is CASSPQGGGGEAFF. In DNA form, the CDR3 reads TGTGCCAGCAGCCCTCAGGGAGGCGGGGGTGAAGCTTTCTTT.

V and J are TRBV30 and TRBJ1-3, with 7 bases that match TRBD1. This CDR3 has 12 residues. The ends lost 5 bases at V and 3 bases at J; junction bases unmatched: 1. Germline assignment: CDR1 GTSNPN and CDR2 SVGIG (reference sequence). The CDR3 loop is CAWQGDGNTIYF. CDR3 DNA sequence: TGTGCCTGGCAGGGGGATGGAAACACCATATATTTT.

The CDR3 region is CATSDSREFSYEQYF. CDR3 DNA: TGTGCCACCAGTGATAGTCGGGAGTTCTCCTACGAGCAGTACTTC. The chain joins TRBV24-1 to TRBJ2-7, with TRBD2 as a possible D gene (6 bases). In germline, CDR1 is KGHDR, CDR2 SFDVKD. Trimming took off 3 bases at V and 0 bases at J, with 11 bases between the two ends. The CDR3 is 15 amino acids.

The chain is built from TRBV2 and TRBJ2-3; 10 positions match TRBD1. The CDR3 runs to 15 residues. CDR1 and CDR2 (germline): SNHLY, FYNNEI. V lost 6 bases to trimming and J lost 1 base; unmatched junction nucleotides: 4. CDR3 coding DNA: TGTGCCAGCAGAAGGGACAGGGGTGGCACAGATACGCAGTATTTT. Its protein is CASRRDRGGTDTQYF.

The chain employs TRBV20-1 and TRBJ2-7, with TRBD2 identical over 14 bases. The CDR3 extends over 21 amino acids. V lost 3 bases to trimming and J lost 3 bases; unmatched junction nucleotides: 22. Germline CDR1 reads DFQATT; CDR2 reads SNEGSKA (reference sequence). The CDR3, as DNA: TGCAGTGCTAGTCCCCCGGGCAGGCTCCCGGGACTAGCGGGAGACTTCTACGAGCAGTACTTC. Translation: CSASPPGRLPGLAGDFYEQYF.

The rearrangement uses TRBV6-1 and TRBJ1-5, with D perhaps TRBD1 (6 bases). The CDR3 loop spans 14 amino acids. Germline lookup yields CDR1 MNHNS and CDR2 SASEGT. V was pared by 3 bases and J by 4 bases, with 10 bases between. The CDR3 sequence: CASSDRDKNQPQHF. CDR3 DNA: TGTGCCAGCAGTGATAGGGACAAGAATCAGCCCCAGCATTTT.

This clone has a single count. The gene calls are TRBV3-1 (or the pseudogene TRBV3-2) and TRBJ2-5; D gene unclear. With 1 base removed from V and 2 bases from J, the gap between germline ends came to 8 bases. This CDR3 spans 14 amino acids. Germline-derived CDR1 and CDR2 are LGHDT and YNNKEL (reference sequence). This chain's CDR3 is CASSQVYKQETQYF. CDR3 nucleotide sequence: TGTGCCAGCAGCCAAGTGTACAAACAAGAGACCCAGTACTTC.

The V and J genes are TRBV27 and TRBJ2-1; maybe TRBD2 (6 bases). V lost 8 bases, J lost 3 bases, and 29 bases lay in between. Looked up from germline, CDR1 is MNHEY and CDR2 is SMNVEV (reference sequence). The CDR3 covers 19 residues. The CDR3 loop reads CASRASSRWGVGFYNEQFF. The CDR3 DNA is TGTGCCAGCCGAGCCAGCTCCAGGTGGGGGGTAGGATTCTACAATGAGCAGTTCTTC.

This chain links TRBV28 with TRBJ1-4; TRBD1 might be the D (5 bases). Germline-derived CDR1 and CDR2 are MDHEN and SYDVKM. The V end was cut by 6 bases, the J end by 7 bases, with 12 bases between. This CDR3 region has 13 residues. DNA for the CDR3: TGTGCCAGCAGCACAGGATATGGTGAAAAACTGTTTTTT. Its translation: CASSTGYGEKLFF.

V usage is TRBV3-1 (or the pseudogene TRBV3-2) and J usage is TRBJ1-4, with TRBD1 matching 8 bases. Trimming took 4 bases from V and 5 from J; bases not matched to a gene: 3. CDR1 is LGHDT and CDR2 is YNNKEL in the germline V gene (reference sequence). The CDR3 extends over 14 amino acids. This chain's CDR3 is CASSRQGTNEKLFF. For the CDR3, the DNA is TGTGCCAGCAGCCGACAGGGGACCAATGAAAAACTGTTTTTT.

This clone has just a few counts. V and J are TRBV9 and TRBJ2-5; TRBD2 matches 7 bases. The V segment lost 0 bases and the J segment 5 bases; nucleotides outside the gene matches: 4. This CDR3 is built from 14 residues. Germline V gives CDR1 SGDLS, CDR2 YYNGEE. For the CDR3, the DNA is TGTGCCAGCAGCGTAGGGGACTACCGGGAGACCCAGTACTTC. Its protein product is CASSVGDYRETQYF.

The V and J genes are TRBV19 and TRBJ1-1, with 12 bases fitting TRBD1. The CDR3 sequence is 17 residues long. V shed 5 bases and J 4 bases; nucleotides not matched to a gene: 11. Germline V gene data show CDR1 as LNHDA and CDR2 as SQIVND (reference sequence). CDR3 in amino acids: CASSPGTGGAMVTEAFF. In nucleotides, the CDR3 is TGTGCCAGTAGTCCGGGGACAGGGGGCGCAATGGTCACTGAAGCTTTCTTT.

The rearrangement links TRBV7-9 to TRBJ1-1; D remains ambiguous. The CDR3 has 14 residues. CDR1 is SEHNR and CDR2 is FQNEAQ in the germline V gene (reference sequence). V lost 5 bases and J lost 5, with 15 bases in between. DNA for the CDR3: TGTGCCAGCAGCGCAACCATGGGAGGGACTGAAGCTTTCTTT. It specifies CASSATMGGTEAFF.

V usage is TRBV30 and J usage is TRBJ1-2; D is unclear. V lost 0 bases and J lost 0, with 5 bases in between. There are 13 residues in the CDR3. In germline, CDR1 is GTSNPN, CDR2 SVGIG (reference sequence). CDR3 loop: CAWSVRANYGYTF. The CDR3 DNA reads as TGTGCCTGGAGTGTAAGAGCTAACTATGGCTACACCTTC. The variable domain in full, with the rest retrieved from reference TRBV30 and TRBJ1-2, is SQTIHQWPATLVQPVGSPLSLECTVEGTSNPNLYWYRQAAGRGLQLLFYSVGIGQISSEVPQNLSASRPQDRQFILSSKKLLLSDSGFYLCAWSVRANYGYTFGSGTRLTVV.

The V and J genes are TRBV10-3 and TRBJ1-1; 7 positions match TRBD1. This CDR3 is 14 amino acids long. The ends lost 8 bases at V and 7 bases at J; junction bases unmatched: 13. Germline CDR1 and CDR2: ENHRY and SYGVKD. CDR3 loop: CAIAGDRRINEAFF. CDR3 nucleotide sequence: TGTGCCATCGCTGGGGACAGAAGAATAAATGAAGCTTTCTTT.

V usage is TRBV6-4 and J usage is TRBJ1-6; no firm D call. The germline gives CDR1 MRHNA, CDR2 SNTAGT. Between the trimmed V and J ends, which lost 6 bases and 6 bases, there was a span of 15 bases. The CDR3 extends over 15 amino acids. CDR3 DNA sequence: TGTGCCAGCAGAGAAGACGGCGGGTTTAATTCACCCCTCCACTTT. Translated: CASREDGGFNSPLHF.